A single sample is the source of the 9 T cell receptor beta chains below, sequenced in a study of cytomegalovirus exposure and HLA in healthy donors. The PCR was carried out with 60 Vbeta primers and 13 Jbeta primers. Only in-frame clones appear in the TCRdb table, and some are missing; sequencing was by immunoSEQ multiplex PCR. The sample lists 100,000 or so clones; about 13% were seen once. Sample: PBMCs. The receptor set was obtained from a man aged 40-49 years in good health and CMV-seropositive.

This clone appeared a few times. The chain is built from TRBV5-4 and TRBJ2-1; 12 positions agree with TRBD2. The V gene's germline CDR1 is SGHNT and CDR2 YYREEE (reference sequence). This CDR3 contains 15 residues. J was trimmed by 6 bases and V by 4 bases; bases with no gene match: 5. CDR3 sequence reads: CASSPRTSGINEQFF. The CDR3 DNA sequence: TGTGCCAGCAGCCCAAGGACTAGCGGGATCAATGAGCAGTTCTTC.

This clone has a handful of counts. This chain joins TRBV7-9 and TRBJ2-1; perhaps TRBD1 as D (6 bases). The CDR3 loop spans 14 amino acids. V was clipped by 5 bases and J by 7 bases, with 15 bases between them. The V gene's germline CDR1 is SEHNR and CDR2 FQNEAQ (reference sequence). The CDR3 region is CASSPPQGWNEQFF. CDR3 coding DNA: TGTGCCAGCAGCCCCCCACAGGGATGGAATGAGCAGTTCTTC. Full variable domain (missing parts from reference TRBV7-9 and TRBJ2-1): DTGVSQNPRHKITKRGQNVTFRCDPISEHNRLYWYRQTLGQGPEFLTYFQNEAQLEKSRLLSDRFSAERPKGSFSTLEIQRTEQGDSAMYLCASSPPQGWNEQFFGPGTRLTVL.

Comment on this clone: Relative to the germline gene, one junction end is altered; a read error may explain this. The rearrangement uses TRBV4-1 and TRBJ2-5, with D perhaps matching TRBD2 (6 bases). This CDR3 comprises 13 residues. Germline CDR1 reads MGHRA; CDR2 reads YSYEKL. The DNA for the CDR3 is TGCGCCAGAAGCCACGGGAGAGGAGAGACCCAGTACTTC. Translated, it gives CARSHGRGETQYF.

The chain links TRBV15 to TRBJ2-3, with D uncertain. Germline V gives CDR1 LNHNV, CDR2 YYDKDF (reference sequence). CDR3 length: 14 residues. The V end lost 4 bases, the J end lost 0 bases, and 8 bases lay between the germline ends. This chain's CDR3 is CATSMYFSTDTQYF. The CDR3 DNA follows: TGTGCCACCAGCATGTATTTTAGCACAGATACGCAGTATTTT.

The chain has TRBV19 and TRBJ2-7; TRBD2 matches at 9 bases. Per the germline V gene, CDR1 is LNHDA and CDR2 is SQIVND (reference sequence). CDR3 length: 16 residues. The V gene end was trimmed by 5 bases and the J gene end by 3 bases; junction bases not matched to a gene: 11. In DNA, the CDR3 is TGTGCCAGTAGTTCTCTAGCGGGACGGGATTTCTACGAGCAGTACTTC. Translating it yields CASSSLAGRDFYEQYF.

The chain recombines TRBV19 with TRBJ2-5; possible D gene TRBD2, 6 bases. The V end was cut by 5 bases, the J end by 2 bases, with 9 bases between. Germline values: CDR1 LNHDA, CDR2 SQIVND (reference sequence). This CDR3 contains 13 residues. CDR3 region: CASSLGGQETQYF. As DNA, the CDR3 is TGTGCCAGTAGTTTAGGAGGGCAAGAGACCCAGTACTTC.

The chain carries TRBV4-1 and TRBJ2-7; D perhaps matches TRBD2 (6 bases). The V gene's germline CDR1 is MGHRA and CDR2 YSYEKL. Trimming pared 0 bases from V and 4 bases from J, leaving 16 bases between. The CDR3 has 16 residues. The CDR3 sequence is CASSQDSPTRGYEQYF. For the CDR3, the DNA is TGCGCCAGCAGCCAAGATAGCCCCACCCGGGGGTACGAGCAGTACTTC.

J is TRBJ1-3 and V is TRBV4-2, with 9 bases identical to TRBD1. The CDR3 has 16 residues. Trimming at V came to 0 bases and at J to 2 bases, leaving 2 bases not matched to a gene. Per the germline V gene, CDR1 is LGHNA and CDR2 is YNFKEQ. CDR3 nucleotide sequence: TGTGCCAGCAGCCAAGAAAGGGACAGGGCTGGAAACACCATATATTTT. It specifies CASSQERDRAGNTIYF.

This clone was seen more than once but under ten times. The chain is built from TRBV5-4 and TRBJ2-5; D is undetermined. The CDR3 has 13 amino acids. The V and J ends lost 3 bases and 0 bases respectively, with 6 bases between them. Germline V gene lookup returns CDR1 SGHNT and CDR2 YYREEE (reference sequence). The CDR3, as DNA: TGTGCCAGCAGCTCCCAGGACCAAGAGACCCAGTACTTC. This sequence encodes CASSSQDQETQYF.